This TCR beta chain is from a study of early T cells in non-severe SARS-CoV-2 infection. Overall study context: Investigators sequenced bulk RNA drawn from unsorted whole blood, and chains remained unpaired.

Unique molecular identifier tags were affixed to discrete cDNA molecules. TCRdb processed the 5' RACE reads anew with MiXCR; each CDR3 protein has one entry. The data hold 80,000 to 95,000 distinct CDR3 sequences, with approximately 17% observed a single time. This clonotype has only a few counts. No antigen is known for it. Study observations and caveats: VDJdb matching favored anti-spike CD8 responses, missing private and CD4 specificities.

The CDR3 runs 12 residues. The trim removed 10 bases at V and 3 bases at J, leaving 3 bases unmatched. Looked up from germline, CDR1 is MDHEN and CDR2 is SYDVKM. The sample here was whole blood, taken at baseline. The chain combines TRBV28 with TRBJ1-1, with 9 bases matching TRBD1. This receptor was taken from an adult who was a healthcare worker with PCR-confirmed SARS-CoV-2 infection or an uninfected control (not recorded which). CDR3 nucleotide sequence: TGTGCCACCCGACAGGGGGACACTGAAGCTTTCTTT. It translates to CATRQGDTEAFF.